This T cell receptor beta chain stems from a study of regulatory T cells in long-lasting Graves disease. The CDR3 is 15 amino acids. The ends lost 3 bases at V and 4 bases at J; junction bases unmatched: 4. The germline gives CDR1 LNHDA, CDR2 SQIVND (reference sequence). In its sample, this clonotype was seen many times. Arm-PCR of CDR3 regions and iRepertoire HTBI primers were the basis on which TCR beta libraries were built. TCRdb redid the calling of the multiplex PCR reads with MiXCR, one entry per CDR3 protein. The sample shows approximately 210,000 distinct CDR3 sequences, approximately 20% of them seen only once. Time point described: newly diagnosed GD, antithyroid drugs for less than 3 months. Isolated PBMC RNA provided the starting material for the TCR library.

The specimen comprised peripheral blood mononuclear cells (PBMCs), sampled at new diagnosis, from a patient treated with antithyroid drugs. This chain uses TRBV19 with TRBJ2-3, with 10 positions matching TRBD2. This receptor was taken from a female donor with Graves disease. Here the CDR3 DNA reads TGTGCCAGTAGTATTAGCGGGAGGCTCTCAGATACGCAGTATTTT. It codes for CASSISGRLSDTQYF.